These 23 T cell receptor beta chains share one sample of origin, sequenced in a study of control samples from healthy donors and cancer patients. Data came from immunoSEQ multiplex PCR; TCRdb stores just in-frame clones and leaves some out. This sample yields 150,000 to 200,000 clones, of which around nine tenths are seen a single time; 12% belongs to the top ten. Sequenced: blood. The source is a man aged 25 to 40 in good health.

The CDR3 bases are TGTGCCACCAGTGACCCCGACCGTGGAAGGATGTTTTTT. It is translated as CATSDPDRGRMFF. The chain has TRBV24-1 and TRBJ1-4; the D is unclear. Trimming pared 4 bases from V and 15 bases from J, leaving 17 bases between. This CDR3 has 13 amino acids. Germline V CDR1 and CDR2: KGHDR, SFDVKD.

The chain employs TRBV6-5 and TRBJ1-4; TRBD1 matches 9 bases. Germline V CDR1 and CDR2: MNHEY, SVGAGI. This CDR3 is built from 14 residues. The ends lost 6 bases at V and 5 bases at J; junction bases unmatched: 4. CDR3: CASSWDRVNEKLFF. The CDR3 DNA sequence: TGTGCCAGCAGCTGGGACAGGGTGAATGAAAAACTGTTTTTT.

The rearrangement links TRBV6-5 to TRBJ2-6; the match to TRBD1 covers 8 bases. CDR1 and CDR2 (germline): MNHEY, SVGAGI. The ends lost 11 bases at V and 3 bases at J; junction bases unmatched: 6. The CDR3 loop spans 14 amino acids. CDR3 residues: CASWTGHGANVLTF. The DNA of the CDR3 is TGTGCCTCTTGGACAGGGCATGGGGCCAACGTCCTGACTTTC.

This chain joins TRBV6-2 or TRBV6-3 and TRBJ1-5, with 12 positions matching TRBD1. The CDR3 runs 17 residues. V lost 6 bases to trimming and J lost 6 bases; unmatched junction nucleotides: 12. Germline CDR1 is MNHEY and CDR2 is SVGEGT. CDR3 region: CASSPFRDRGQIQPQHF. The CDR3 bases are TGTGCCAGCAGCCCTTTTAGGGACAGGGGGCAAATTCAGCCCCAGCATTTT.

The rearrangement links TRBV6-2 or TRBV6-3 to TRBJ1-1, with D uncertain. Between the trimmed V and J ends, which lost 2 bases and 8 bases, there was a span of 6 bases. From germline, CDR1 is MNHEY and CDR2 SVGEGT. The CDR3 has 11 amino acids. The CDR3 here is CASSYLKEAFF. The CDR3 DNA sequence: TGTGCCAGCAGTTACCTTAAGGAAGCTTTCTTT.

CDR3: CASSFRDRLGYGYTF. CDR3 nucleotides: TGTGCCAGCAGTTTCCGGGACAGGCTAGGCTATGGCTACACCTTC. This chain links TRBV28 with TRBJ1-2; 8 nucleotides align to TRBD1. J gave up 4 bases and V 3 bases, and 7 bases lay outside the gene matches. Germline loops: CDR1 MDHEN, CDR2 SYDVKM. The CDR3 runs 15 residues.

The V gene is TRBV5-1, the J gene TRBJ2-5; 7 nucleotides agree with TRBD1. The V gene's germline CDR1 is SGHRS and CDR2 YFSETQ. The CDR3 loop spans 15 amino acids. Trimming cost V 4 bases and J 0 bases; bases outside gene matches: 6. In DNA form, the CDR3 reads TGCGCCAGCAGCGAGCCGGGACAGTACCAAGAGACCCAGTACTTC. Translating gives CASSEPGQYQETQYF.

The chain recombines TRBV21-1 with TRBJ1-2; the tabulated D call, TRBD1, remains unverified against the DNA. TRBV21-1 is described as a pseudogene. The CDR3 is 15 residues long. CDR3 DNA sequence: TGTGCCAGCAGCAACCCTCCGGGACAGGGCTATGGCTACACCTTC. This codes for CASSNPPGQGYGYTF.

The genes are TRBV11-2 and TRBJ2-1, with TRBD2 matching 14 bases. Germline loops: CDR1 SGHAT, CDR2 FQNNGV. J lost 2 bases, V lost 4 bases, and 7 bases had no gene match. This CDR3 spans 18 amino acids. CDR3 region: CASSSGLAGVAPYNEQFF. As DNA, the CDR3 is TGTGCCAGCAGCTCGGGACTAGCGGGAGTTGCCCCCTACAATGAGCAGTTCTTC.

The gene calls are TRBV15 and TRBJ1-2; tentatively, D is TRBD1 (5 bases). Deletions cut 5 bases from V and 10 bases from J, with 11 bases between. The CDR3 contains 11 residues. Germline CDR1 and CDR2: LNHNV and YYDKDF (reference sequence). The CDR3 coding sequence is TGTGCCACCAGCGAAACAGGTGACTACACCTTC. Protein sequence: CATSETGDYTF. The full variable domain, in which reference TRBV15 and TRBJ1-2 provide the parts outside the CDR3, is DAMVIQNPRYQVTQFGKPVTLSCSQTLNHNVMYWYQQKSSQAPKLLFHYYDKDFNNEADTPDNFQSRRPNTSFCFLDIRSPGLGDTAMYLCATSETGDYTFGSGTRLTVV.

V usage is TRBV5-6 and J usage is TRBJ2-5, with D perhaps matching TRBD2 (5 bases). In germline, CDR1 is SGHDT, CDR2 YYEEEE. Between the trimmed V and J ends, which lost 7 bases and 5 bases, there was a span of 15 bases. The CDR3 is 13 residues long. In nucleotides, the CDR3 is TGTGCCAGCCACTCCCTAACGGGGGAGACCCAGTACTTC. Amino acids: CASHSLTGETQYF.

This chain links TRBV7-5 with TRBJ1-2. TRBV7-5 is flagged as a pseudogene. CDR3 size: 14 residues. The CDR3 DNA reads TGTGCCAGAAGCCCGGACGGGGCTCCCTATGGCTACACCTTC. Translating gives CARSPDGAPYGYTF.

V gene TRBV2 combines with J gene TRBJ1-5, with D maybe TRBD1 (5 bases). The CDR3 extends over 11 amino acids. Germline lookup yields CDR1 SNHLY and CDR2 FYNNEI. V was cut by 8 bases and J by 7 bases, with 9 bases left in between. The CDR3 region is CASGGDQPQHF. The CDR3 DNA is TGTGCCAGCGGGGGGGACCAGCCCCAGCATTTT.

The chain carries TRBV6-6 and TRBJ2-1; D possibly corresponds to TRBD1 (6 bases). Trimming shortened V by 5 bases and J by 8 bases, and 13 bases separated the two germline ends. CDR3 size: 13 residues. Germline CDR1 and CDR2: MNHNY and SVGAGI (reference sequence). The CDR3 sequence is CASSPQGTHEQFF. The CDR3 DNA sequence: TGTGCCAGCAGTCCTCAGGGGACCCATGAGCAGTTCTTC.

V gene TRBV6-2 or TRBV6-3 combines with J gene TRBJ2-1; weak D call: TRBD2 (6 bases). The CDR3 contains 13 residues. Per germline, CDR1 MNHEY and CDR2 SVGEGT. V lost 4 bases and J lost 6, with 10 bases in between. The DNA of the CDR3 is TGTGCCAGCAGTTTTAGGCGGGGCAATGAGCAGTTCTTC. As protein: CASSFRRGNEQFF.

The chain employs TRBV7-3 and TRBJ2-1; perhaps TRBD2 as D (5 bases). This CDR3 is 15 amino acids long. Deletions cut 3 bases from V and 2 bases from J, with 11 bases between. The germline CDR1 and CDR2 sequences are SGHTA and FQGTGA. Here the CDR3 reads CASSLWRAAYNEQFF. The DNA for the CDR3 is TGTGCCAGCAGCTTGTGGCGGGCTGCCTACAATGAGCAGTTCTTC.

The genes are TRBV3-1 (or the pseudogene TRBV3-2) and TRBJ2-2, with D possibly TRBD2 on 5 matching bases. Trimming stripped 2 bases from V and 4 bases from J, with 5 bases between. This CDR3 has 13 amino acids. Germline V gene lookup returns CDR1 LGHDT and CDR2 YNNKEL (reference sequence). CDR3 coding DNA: TGTGCCAGCAGCCAACGGGGCACCGGGGAGCTGTTTTTT. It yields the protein CASSQRGTGELFF.

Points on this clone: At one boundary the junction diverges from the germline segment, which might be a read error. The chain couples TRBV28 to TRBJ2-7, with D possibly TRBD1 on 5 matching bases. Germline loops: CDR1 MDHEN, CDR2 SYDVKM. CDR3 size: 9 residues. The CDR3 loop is CASGGRGHF. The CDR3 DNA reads TGTGCCAGCGGCGGAAGGGGCCACTTC.

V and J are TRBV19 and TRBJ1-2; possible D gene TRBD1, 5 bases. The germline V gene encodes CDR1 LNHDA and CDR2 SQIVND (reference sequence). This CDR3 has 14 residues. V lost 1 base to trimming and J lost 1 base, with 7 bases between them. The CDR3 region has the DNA TGTGCCAGTAGTATAGGGGGGAATAACTATGGCTACACCTTC. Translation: CASSIGGNNYGYTF.

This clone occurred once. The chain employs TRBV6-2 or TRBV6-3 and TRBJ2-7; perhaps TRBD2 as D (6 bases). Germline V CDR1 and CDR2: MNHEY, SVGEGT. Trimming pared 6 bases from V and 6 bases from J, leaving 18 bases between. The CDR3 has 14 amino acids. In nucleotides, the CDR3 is TGTGCCAGCAGCCTCGATCGGGACTCTTCCGAGCAGTACTTC. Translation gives CASSLDRDSSEQYF.

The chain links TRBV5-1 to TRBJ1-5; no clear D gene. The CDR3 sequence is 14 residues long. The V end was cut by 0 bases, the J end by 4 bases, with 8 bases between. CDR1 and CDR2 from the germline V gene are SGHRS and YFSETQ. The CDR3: CASSLDRDNQPQHF. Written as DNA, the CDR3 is TGCGCCAGCAGCTTGGACAGAGATAATCAGCCCCAGCATTTT.

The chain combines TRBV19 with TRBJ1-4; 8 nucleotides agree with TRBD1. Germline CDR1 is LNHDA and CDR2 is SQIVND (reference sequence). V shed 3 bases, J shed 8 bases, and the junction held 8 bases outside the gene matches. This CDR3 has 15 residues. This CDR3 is CASSMMDRDSEKLFF. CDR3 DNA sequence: TGTGCCAGTAGTATGATGGACAGGGATTCCGAAAAACTGTTTTTT. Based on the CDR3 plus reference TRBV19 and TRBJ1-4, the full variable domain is DGGITQSPKYLFRKEGQNVTLSCEQNLNHDAMYWYRQDPGQGLRLIYYSQIVNDFQKGDIAEGYSVSREKKESFPLTVTSAQKNPTAFYLCASSMMDRDSEKLFFGSGTQLSVL.

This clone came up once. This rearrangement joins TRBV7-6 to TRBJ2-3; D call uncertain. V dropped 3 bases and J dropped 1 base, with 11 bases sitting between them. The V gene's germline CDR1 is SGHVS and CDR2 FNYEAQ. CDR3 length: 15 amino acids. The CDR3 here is CASSLLRWGTDTQYF. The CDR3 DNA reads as TGTGCCAGCAGCTTGTTACGGTGGGGCACAGATACGCAGTATTTT.